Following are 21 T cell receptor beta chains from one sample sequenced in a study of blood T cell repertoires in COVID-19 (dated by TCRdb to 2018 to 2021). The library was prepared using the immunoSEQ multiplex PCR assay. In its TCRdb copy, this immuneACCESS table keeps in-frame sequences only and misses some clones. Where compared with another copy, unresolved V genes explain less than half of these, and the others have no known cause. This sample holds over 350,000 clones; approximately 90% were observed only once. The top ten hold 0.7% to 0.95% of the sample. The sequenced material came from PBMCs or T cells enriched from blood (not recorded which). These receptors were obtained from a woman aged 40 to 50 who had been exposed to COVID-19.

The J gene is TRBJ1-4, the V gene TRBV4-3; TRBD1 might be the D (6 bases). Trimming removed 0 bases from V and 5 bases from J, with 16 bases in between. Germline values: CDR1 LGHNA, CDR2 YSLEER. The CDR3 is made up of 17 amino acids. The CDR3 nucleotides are TGCGCCAGCAGCCAAGATGCCCGCGGGGGCTGGAATGAAAAACTGTTTTTT. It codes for CASSQDARGGWNEKLFF.

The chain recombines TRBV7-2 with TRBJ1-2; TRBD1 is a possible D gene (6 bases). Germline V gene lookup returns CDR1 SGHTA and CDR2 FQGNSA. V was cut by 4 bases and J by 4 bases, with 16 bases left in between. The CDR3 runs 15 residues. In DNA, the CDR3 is TGTGCCAGCAGCTCCCGACAGGACTCATTCTATGGCTACACCTTC. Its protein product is CASSSRQDSFYGYTF.

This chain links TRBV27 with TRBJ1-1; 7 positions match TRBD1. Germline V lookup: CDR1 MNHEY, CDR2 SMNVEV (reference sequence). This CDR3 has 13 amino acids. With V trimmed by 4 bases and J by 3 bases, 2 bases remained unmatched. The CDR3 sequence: CASSYRGDTEAFF. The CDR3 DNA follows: TGTGCCAGCAGTTACAGGGGAGACACTGAAGCTTTCTTT.

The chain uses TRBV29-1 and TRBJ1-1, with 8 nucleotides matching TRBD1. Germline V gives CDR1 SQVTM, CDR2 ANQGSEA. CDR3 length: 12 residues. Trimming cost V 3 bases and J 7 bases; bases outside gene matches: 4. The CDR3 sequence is CSVEAGGIEAFF. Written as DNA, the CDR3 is TGCAGCGTTGAGGCAGGGGGCATTGAAGCTTTCTTT. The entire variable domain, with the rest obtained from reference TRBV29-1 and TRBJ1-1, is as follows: SAVISQKPSRDICQRGTSLTIQCQVDSQVTMMFWYRQQPGQSLTLIATANQGSEATYESGFVIDKFPISRPNLTFSTLTVSNMSPEDSSIYLCSVEAGGIEAFFGQGTRLTVV.

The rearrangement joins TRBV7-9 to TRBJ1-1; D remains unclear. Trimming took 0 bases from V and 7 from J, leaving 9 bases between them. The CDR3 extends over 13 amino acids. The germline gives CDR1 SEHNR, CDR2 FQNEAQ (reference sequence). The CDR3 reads CASSLAGVGEAFF. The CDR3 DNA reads TGTGCCAGCAGCTTAGCCGGGGTTGGTGAAGCTTTCTTT.

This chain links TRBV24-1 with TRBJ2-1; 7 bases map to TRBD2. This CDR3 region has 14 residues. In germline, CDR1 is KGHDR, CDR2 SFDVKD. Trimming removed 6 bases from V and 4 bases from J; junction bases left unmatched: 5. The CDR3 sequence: CATSMGGSYNEQFF. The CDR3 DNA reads TGTGCCACCAGTATGGGCGGGAGTTACAATGAGCAGTTCTTC.

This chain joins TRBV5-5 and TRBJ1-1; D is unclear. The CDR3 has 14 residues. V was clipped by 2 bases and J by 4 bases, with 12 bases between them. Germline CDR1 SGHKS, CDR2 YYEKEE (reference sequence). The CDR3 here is CASSLIPDGTEAFF. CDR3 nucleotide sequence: TGTGCCAGCAGCTTAATCCCAGATGGCACTGAAGCTTTCTTT.

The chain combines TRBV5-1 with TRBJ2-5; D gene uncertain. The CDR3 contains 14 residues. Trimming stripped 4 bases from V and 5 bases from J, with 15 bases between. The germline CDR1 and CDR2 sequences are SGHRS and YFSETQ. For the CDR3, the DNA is TGCGCCAGCAGCCTAGGTCTCGAGCAGGAGACCCAGTACTTC. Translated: CASSLGLEQETQYF.

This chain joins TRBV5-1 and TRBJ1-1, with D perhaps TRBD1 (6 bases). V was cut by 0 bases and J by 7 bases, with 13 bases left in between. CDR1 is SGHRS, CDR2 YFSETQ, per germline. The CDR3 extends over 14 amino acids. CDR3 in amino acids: CASSLAQGSIEAFF. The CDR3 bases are TGCGCCAGCAGCTTGGCGCAGGGGTCTATTGAAGCTTTCTTT. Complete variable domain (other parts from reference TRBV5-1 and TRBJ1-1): KAGVTQTPRYLIKTRGQQVTLSCSPISGHRSVSWYQQTPGQGLQFLFEYFSETQRNKGNFPGRFSGRQFSNSRSEMNVSTLELGDSALYLCASSLAQGSIEAFFGQGTRLTVV.

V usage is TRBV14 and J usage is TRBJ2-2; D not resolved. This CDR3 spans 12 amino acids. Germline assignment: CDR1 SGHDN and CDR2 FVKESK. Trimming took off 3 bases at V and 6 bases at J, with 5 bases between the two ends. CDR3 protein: CASSHLSGELFF. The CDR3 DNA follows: TGTGCCAGCAGCCATCTTTCCGGGGAGCTGTTTTTT.

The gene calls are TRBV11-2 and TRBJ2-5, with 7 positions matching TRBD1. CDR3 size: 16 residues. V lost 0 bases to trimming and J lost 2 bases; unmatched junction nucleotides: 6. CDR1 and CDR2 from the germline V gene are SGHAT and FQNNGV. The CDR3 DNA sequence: TGTGCCAGCAGCTTAGATGGGGACAGCCGACAAGAGACCCAGTACTTC. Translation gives CASSLDGDSRQETQYF.

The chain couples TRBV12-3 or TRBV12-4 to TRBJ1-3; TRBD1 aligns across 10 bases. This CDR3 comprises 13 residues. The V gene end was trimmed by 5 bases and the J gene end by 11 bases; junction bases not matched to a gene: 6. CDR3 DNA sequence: TGTGCCAGCAGTGCTGGGACAGGGGTCGCCATATATTTT. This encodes CASSAGTGVAIYF.

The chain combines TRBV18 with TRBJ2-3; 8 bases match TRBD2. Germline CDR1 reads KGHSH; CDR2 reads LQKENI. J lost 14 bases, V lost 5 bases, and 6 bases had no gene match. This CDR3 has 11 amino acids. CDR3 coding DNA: TGTGCCAGCTCAGCACTAGCGGAGACGTATTTT. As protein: CASSALAETYF.

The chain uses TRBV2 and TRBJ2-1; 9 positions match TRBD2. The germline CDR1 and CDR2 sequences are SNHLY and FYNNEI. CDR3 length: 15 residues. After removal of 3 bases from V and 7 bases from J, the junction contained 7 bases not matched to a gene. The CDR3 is CASSDYGLAGNEQFF. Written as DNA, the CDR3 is TGTGCCAGCAGTGATTACGGGCTAGCGGGGAATGAGCAGTTCTTC.

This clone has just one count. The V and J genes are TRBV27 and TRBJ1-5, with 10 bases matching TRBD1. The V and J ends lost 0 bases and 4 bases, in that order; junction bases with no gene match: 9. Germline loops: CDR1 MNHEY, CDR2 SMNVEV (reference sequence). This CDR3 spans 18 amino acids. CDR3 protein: CASSLSAGDRGSNQPQHF. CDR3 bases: TGTGCCAGCAGTTTATCAGCGGGGGACAGGGGTTCAAATCAGCCCCAGCATTTT.

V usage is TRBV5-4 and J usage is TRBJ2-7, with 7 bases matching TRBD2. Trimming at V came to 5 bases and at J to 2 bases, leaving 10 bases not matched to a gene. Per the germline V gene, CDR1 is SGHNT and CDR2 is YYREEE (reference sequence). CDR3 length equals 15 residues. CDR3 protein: CASSPPGRTAYEQYF. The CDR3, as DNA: TGTGCCAGCAGTCCCCCCGGGAGGACGGCCTACGAGCAGTACTTC.

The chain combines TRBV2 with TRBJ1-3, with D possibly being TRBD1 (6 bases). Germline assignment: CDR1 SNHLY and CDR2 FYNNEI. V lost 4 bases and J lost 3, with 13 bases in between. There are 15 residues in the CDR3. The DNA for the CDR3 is TGTGCCAGCAGTGTGGGGGGGCGCAGTGGAAACACCATATATTTT. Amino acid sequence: CASSVGGRSGNTIYF.

The CDR3 DNA sequence: TGTGCCAGCAGCGTAGGGGGGGTATCAGATCAGCCCCAGCATTTT. Its translation: CASSVGGVSDQPQHF. J is TRBJ1-5 and V is TRBV9; a weak D match, TRBD1 (5 bases). The CDR3 has 15 residues. CDR1 is SGDLS and CDR2 is YYNGEE in the germline V gene. V was pared by 0 bases and J by 5 bases, with 12 bases between.

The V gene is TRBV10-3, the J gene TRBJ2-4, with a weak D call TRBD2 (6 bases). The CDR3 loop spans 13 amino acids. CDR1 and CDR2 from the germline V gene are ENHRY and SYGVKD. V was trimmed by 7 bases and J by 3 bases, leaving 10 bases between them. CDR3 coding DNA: TGTGCCATCATGGGGGGTGGCAAAAACATTCAGTACTTC. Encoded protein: CAIMGGGKNIQYF.

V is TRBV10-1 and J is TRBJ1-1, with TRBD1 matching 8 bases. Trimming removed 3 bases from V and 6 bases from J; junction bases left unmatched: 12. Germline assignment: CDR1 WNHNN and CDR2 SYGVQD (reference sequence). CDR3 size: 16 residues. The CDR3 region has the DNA TGCGCCAGCAGTGAAAGACAGGGGCAGGGGGCCGCTGAAGCTTTCTTT. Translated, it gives CASSERQGQGAAEAFF.

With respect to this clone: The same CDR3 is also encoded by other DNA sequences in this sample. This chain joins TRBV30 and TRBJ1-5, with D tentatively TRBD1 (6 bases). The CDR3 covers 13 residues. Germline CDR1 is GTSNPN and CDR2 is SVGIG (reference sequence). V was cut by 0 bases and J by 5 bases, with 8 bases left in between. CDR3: CAWSVQGDQPQHF. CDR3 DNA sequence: TGTGCCTGGAGTGTACAGGGAGATCAGCCCCAGCATTTT.